This T cell receptor beta chain is drawn from a study of Ad26.COV2.S vaccination and SARS-CoV-2 variants. Across the whole study: Ad26.COV2.S was injected intramuscularly once or twice, 56 days apart.

Treatment noted: 15 to 20 received Ad26.COV2.S at low or high dose, single or two shots; five or six received placebo; per-sample allocation not given. Day 63 after the first injection of vaccine or placebo was the sampling time. Adults aged 18-55 years in Boston included the donor. Whole-study findings and limits: The TCR-based breadth and depth measures might underestimate overall T cell responses. Comparable non-spike TCR breadth was observed in vaccine and placebo recipients.

On this clone itself: The antigen is not known.

Assay: immunoSEQ multiplex PCR; the TCRdb copy retains only in-frame clones and omits some. The sample lists approximately 250,000 clones, around 88% occurring once. The sequences come from peripheral blood, collected in a trial of Ad26.COV2.S vaccine versus placebo. The TCR sequence derives from a person between 18 and 59 years old who received the Ad26.COV2.S COVID-19 vaccine or a placebo.

The CDR3 spells CASSFHTVAFF. As DNA, the CDR3 is TGTGCCAGCAGTTTTCATACGGTAGCTTTCTTT. The chain combines TRBV12-3 or TRBV12-4 with TRBJ1-1; no definite D call. The CDR3 is made up of 11 amino acids. V lost 3 bases and J 10 bases, leaving 9 bases between the germline ends.